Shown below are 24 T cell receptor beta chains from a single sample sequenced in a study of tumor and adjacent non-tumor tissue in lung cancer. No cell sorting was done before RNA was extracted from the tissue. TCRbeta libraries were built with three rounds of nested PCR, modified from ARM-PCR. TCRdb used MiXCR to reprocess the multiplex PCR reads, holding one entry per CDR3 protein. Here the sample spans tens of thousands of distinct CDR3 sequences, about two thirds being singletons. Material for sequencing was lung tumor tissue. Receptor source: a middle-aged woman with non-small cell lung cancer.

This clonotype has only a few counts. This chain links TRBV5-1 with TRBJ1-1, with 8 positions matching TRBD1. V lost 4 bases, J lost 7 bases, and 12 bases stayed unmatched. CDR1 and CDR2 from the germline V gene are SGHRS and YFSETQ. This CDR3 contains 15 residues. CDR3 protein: CASSPGGTGHNEAFF. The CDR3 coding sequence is TGCGCCAGCAGCCCCGGAGGGACAGGACACAATGAAGCTTTCTTT.

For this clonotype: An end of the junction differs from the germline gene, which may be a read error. Here the CDR3 reads CASSLGRGGKTHYF. CDR3 in DNA: TGTGCCAGCAGCTTGGGTAGAGGAGGGAAGACCCATTACTTC. The chain is built from TRBV11-3 and TRBJ2-5, with TRBD2 as a possible D gene (6 bases). CDR3 length: 14 residues. CDR1 and CDR2 (germline): SGHNT, YENEEA.

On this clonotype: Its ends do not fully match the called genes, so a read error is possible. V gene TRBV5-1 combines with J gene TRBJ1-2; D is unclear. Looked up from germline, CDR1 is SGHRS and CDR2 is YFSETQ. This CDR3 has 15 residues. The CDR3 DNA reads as TGCGTCAGCAGCTTGGAAGGACGGAATGTCTATGGCTACACCTTC. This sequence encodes CVSSLEGRNVYGYTF. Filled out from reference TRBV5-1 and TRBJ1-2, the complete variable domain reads KAGVTQTPRYLIKTRGQQVTLSCSPISGHRSVSWYQQTPGQGLQFLFEYFSETQRNKGNFPGRFSGRQFSNSRSEMNVSTLELGDSALYLCVSSLEGRNVYGYTFGSGTRLTVV.

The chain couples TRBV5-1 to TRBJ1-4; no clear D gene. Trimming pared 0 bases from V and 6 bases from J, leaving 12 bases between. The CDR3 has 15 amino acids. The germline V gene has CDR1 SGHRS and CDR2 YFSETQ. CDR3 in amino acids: CASSLGDYTDEKLFF. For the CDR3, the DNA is TGCGCCAGCAGCTTGGGGGATTACACTGATGAAAAACTGTTTTTT.

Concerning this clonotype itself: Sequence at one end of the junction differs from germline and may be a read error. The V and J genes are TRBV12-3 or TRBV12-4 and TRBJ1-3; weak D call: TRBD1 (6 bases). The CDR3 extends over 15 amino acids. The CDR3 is CASRSSDSSGNTIYF. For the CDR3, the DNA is TGTGCAAGCAGATCTTCGGACAGCTCTGGAAACACCATATATTTT.

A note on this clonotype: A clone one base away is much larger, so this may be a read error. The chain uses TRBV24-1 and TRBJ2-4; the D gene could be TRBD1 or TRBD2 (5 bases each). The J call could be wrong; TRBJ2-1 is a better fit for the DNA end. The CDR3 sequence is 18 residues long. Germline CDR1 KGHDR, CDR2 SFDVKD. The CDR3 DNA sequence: TGTGCCACCAGTGAACCTACTACAGGATGTCTAGCCAAAAACATTCAGTTCTTC. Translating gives CATSEPTTGCLAKNIQFF.

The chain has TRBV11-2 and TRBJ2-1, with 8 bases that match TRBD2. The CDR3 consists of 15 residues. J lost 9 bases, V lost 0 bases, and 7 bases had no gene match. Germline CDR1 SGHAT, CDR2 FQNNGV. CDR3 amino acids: CASSLESSGGIEQFF. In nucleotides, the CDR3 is TGTGCCAGCAGCTTAGAATCCAGCGGGGGTATTGAGCAGTTCTTC. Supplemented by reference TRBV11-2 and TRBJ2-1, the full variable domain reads EAGVAQSPRYKIIEKRQSVAFWCNPISGHATLYWYQQILGQGPKLLIQFQNNGVVDDSQLPKDRFSAERLKGVDSTLKIQPAKLEDSAVYLCASSLESSGGIEQFFGPGTRLTVL.

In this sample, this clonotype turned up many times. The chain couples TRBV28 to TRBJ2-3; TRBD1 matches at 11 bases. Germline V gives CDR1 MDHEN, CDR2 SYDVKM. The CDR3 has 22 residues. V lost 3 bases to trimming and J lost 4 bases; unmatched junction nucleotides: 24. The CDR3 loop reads CASSFNLGREIGQGAPADTQYF. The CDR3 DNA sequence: TGTGCCAGCAGTTTCAACTTAGGCAGAGAAATAGGACAGGGGGCACCAGCAGATACGCAGTATTTT.

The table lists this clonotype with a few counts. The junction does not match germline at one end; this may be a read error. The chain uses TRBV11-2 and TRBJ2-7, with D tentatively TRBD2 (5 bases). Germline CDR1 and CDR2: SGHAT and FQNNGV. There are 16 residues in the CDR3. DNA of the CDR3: TGTGCCAGCAGCTTTACGGATAATCCGGGGTACTACGAGCAGCACTTC. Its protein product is CASSFTDNPGYYEQHF.

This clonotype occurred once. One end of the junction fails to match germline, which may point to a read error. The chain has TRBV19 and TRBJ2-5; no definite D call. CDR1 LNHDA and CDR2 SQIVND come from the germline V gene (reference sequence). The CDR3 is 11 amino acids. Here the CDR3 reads CASGIRETHYF. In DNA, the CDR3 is TGTGCCAGTGGTATCCGAGAGACCCACTACTTC.

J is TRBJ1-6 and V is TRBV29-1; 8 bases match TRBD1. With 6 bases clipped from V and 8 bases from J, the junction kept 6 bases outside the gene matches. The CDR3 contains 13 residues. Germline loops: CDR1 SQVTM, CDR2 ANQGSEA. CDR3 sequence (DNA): TGCAGCGTAGAACAGGGGGTTGATTCACCCCTCCACTTT. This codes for CSVEQGVDSPLHF.

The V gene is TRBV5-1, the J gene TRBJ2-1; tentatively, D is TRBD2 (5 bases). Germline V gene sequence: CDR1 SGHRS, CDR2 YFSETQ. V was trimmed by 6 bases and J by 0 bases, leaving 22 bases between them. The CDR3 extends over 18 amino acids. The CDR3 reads CASNLYPSNLSSYNEQFF. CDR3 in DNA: TGCGCCAGCAACCTGTACCCTAGCAATTTAAGCTCCTACAATGAGCAGTTCTTC. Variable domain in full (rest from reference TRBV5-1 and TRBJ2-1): KAGVTQTPRYLIKTRGQQVTLSCSPISGHRSVSWYQQTPGQGLQFLFEYFSETQRNKGNFPGRFSGRQFSNSRSEMNVSTLELGDSALYLCASNLYPSNLSSYNEQFFGPGTRLTVL.

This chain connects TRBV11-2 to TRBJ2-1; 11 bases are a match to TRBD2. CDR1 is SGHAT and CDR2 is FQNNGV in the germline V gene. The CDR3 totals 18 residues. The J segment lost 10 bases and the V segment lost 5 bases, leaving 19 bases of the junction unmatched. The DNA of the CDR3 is TGTGCCAGCAGCCCACGCATCGTAACTAGCGGGGGACTAAAGGAGCAGTTCTTC. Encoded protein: CASSPRIVTSGGLKEQFF.

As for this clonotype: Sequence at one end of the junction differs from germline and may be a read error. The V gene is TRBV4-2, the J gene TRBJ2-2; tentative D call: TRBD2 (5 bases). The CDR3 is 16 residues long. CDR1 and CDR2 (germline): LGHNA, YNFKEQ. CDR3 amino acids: CASSQMRGSGTGELLF. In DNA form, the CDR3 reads TGTGCCAGCAGCCAAATGAGAGGGTCGGGCACCGGAGAGCTGTTATTT.

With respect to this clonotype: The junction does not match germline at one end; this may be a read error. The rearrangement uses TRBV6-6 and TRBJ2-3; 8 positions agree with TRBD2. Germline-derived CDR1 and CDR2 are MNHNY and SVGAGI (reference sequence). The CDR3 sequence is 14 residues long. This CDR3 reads CASMPNGGGDTQYF. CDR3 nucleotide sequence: TGTGCCAGCATGCCTAACGGGGGGGGGGATACCCAGTATTTT.

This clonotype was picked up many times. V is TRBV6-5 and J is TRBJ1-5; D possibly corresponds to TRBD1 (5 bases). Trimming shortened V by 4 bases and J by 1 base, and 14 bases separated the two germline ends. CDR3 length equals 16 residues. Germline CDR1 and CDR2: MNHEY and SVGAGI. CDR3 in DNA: TGTGCCAGCAGTTCTCTTTCCCGGGACAGCAATCAGCCCCAGCATTTT. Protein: CASSSLSRDSNQPQHF.

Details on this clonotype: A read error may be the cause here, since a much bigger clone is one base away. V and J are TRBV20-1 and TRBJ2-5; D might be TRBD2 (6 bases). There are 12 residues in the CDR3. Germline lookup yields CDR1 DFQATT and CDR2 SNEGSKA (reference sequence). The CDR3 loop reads CCALKREETQYF. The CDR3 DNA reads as TGCTGTGCTCTCAAGCGGGAAGAGACCCAGTACTTC.

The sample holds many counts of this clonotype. The CDR3 reads CASSLSAGGKETQYF. DNA for the CDR3: TGTGCCAGCAGTTTAAGCGCAGGGGGGAAAGAGACCCAGTACTTC. The chain links TRBV28 to TRBJ2-5; D is perhaps TRBD1 (7 bases). V dropped 2 bases and J dropped 3 bases, with 13 bases sitting between them. The length of the CDR3 is 15 residues. CDR1 and CDR2 (germline): MDHEN, SYDVKM.

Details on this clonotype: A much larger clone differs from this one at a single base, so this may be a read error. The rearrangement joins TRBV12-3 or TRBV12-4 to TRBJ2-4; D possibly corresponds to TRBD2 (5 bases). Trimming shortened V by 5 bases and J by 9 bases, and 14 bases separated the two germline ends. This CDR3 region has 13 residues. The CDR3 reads CASSGRTGSIQYF. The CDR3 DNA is TGTGCCAGCAGTGGCCGGACGGGAAGCATTCAGTACTTC.

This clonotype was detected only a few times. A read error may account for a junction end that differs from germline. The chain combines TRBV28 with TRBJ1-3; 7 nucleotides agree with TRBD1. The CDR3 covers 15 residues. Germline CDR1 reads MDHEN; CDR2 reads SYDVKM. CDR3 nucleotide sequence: TGTGCCAGCAGTTCAACAACTAGGACAGGAAACACCACATATTTT. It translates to CASSSTTRTGNTTYF.

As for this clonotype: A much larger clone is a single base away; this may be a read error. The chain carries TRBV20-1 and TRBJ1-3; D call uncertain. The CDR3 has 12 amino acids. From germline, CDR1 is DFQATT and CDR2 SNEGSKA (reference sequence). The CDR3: CSALSSGDTIYF. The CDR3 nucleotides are TGCAGTGCTTTGAGCTCTGGAGACACCATATATTTT.

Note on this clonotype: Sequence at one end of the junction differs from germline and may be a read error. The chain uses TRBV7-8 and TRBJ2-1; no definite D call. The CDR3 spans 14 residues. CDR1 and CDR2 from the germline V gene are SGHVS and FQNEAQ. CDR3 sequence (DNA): TGTGCCAGCAACTCCCCGCACCGGGCGGACGAGCTGTTCTTC. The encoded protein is CASNSPHRADELFF.

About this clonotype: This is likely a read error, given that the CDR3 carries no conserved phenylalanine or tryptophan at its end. The DNA for the CDR3 is TGTGACGGCAGCTTAGGGGCAAGTAGTCAGTACATC. Residues: CDGSLGASSQYI. The V gene is TRBV11-2, the J gene TRBJ2-7; weak D call: TRBD1 (5 bases). This CDR3 is 12 amino acids long. CDR1 is SGHAT and CDR2 is FQNNGV in the germline V gene.

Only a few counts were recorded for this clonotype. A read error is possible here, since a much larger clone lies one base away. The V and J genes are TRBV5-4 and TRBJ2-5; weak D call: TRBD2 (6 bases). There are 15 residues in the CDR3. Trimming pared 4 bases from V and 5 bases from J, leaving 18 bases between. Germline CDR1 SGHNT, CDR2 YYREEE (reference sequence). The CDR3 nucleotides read TGTGCCAGCAGCCCAGGAGGGATGTCGGTTGAGACCCAGTACTTC. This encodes CASSPGGMSVETQYF.